These 8 T cell receptor beta chains share one sample of origin, sequenced in a study of shared clonotypes between healthy human individuals. The method was immunoSEQ multiplex PCR; TCRdb's version includes in-frame clones alone and lacks a portion of them. The sample comprises about half a million clones, over 70% of which are singletons, and roughly an eighth rests with the top ten. The specimen was PBMCs. The receptors come from a middle-aged woman in good health. Some clones in this sample may be carry-over from other donors' samples.

The chain joins TRBV28 to TRBJ2-2, with TRBD2 identical over 7 bases. This CDR3 is 15 amino acids long. With V trimmed by 6 bases and J by 5 bases, 9 bases remained unmatched. Germline assignment: CDR1 MDHEN and CDR2 SYDVKM. The CDR3 loop is CASRTPGLETGELFF. CDR3 nucleotides: TGTGCCAGCAGAACGCCCGGACTAGAAACCGGGGAGCTGTTTTTT.

The CDR3 DNA reads TGTGCCGGAACAGGGGCTAGCGGTCTCAATGAGCAGTTCTTC. This translates into CAGTGASGLNEQFF. This rearrangement joins TRBV7-9 to TRBJ2-1; D is perhaps TRBD1 or TRBD2 (7 bases each). The CDR3 is 14 residues long. Trimming removed 11 bases at V and 6 bases at J, with 20 bases between. CDR1 SEHNR and CDR2 FQNEAQ come from the germline V gene (reference sequence).

This clone was recorded once. The CDR3 protein is CASSEGLAHEGSDTQYF. In DNA, the CDR3 is TGCGCCAGCAGCGAGGGACTAGCCCATGAGGGTTCAGATACGCAGTATTTT. V usage is TRBV4-1 and J usage is TRBJ2-3; TRBD2 matches at 9 bases. The germline V gene has CDR1 MGHRA and CDR2 YSYEKL. V gave up 5 bases and J gave up 4 bases; unmatched junction bases: 13. The CDR3 is 17 amino acids.

This clone turned up a few times. The chain uses TRBV19 and TRBJ1-1, with a weak D call TRBD1 (5 bases). The CDR3 loop spans 15 amino acids. The germline V and J ends were trimmed by 3 bases and 4 bases, with 15 bases remaining between them. Germline values: CDR1 LNHDA, CDR2 SQIVND (reference sequence). This chain's CDR3 is CASSIGLGDGTEAFF. DNA of the CDR3: TGTGCCAGTAGTATCGGGTTAGGGGACGGCACTGAAGCTTTCTTT. The full variable domain, with the rest looked up from reference TRBV19 and TRBJ1-1, is DGGITQSPKYLFRKEGQNVTLSCEQNLNHDAMYWYRQDPGQGLRLIYYSQIVNDFQKGDIAEGYSVSREKKESFPLTVTSAQKNPTAFYLCASSIGLGDGTEAFFGQGTRLTVV.

The V and J genes are TRBV28 and TRBJ1-2; D not certain. Germline assignment: CDR1 MDHEN and CDR2 SYDVKM. This CDR3 comprises 14 residues. Trimming shortened V by 3 bases and J by 6 bases, and 14 bases separated the two germline ends. The CDR3 loop is CASSFLTDRDGYTF. Here the CDR3 DNA reads TGTGCCAGCAGTTTTCTGACGGACCGGGATGGCTACACCTTC.

The chain combines TRBV6-1 with TRBJ2-7; 11 bases map to TRBD2. J gave up 6 bases and V 2 bases, and 6 bases lay outside the gene matches. Per the germline V gene, CDR1 is MNHNS and CDR2 is SASEGT. The CDR3 spans 15 residues. Here the CDR3 reads CASSELAGGLVEQYF. As DNA, the CDR3 is TGTGCCAGCAGTGAACTAGCGGGAGGTCTAGTCGAGCAGTACTTC.

J is TRBJ1-1 and V is TRBV27; 8 bases line up with TRBD1. After removal of 4 bases from V and 0 bases from J, the junction contained 1 base not matched to a gene. The CDR3 is made up of 14 amino acids. CDR1 MNHEY and CDR2 SMNVEV come from the germline V gene (reference sequence). This chain's CDR3 is CASSSGQVNTEAFF. CDR3 sequence (DNA): TGTGCCAGCAGTTCGGGACAGGTGAACACTGAAGCTTTCTTT.

V and J are TRBV5-6 and TRBJ2-1; the match to TRBD2 covers 8 bases. The CDR3 contains 16 residues. In germline, CDR1 is SGHDT, CDR2 YYEEEE. V lost 3 bases and J lost 0; bases outside the gene matches: 5. The DNA for the CDR3 is TGTGCCAGCAGCTCCCAGCGGGGGAGCTCCTACAATGAGCAGTTCTTC. Its translation: CASSSQRGSSYNEQFF.